A selection of T cell receptor beta chains follows, all from one sample in a study of post-analysis software for immune sequencing data. TCRdb passed the PCR reads through MiXCR, listing each CDR3 protein once. The table lists roughly 200,000 distinct CDR3 sequences, roughly 30% of them singletons. The sample taken for sequencing was blood. The receptors were sampled from a girl under 18 with multiple sclerosis. The CDR3 runs from the conserved cysteine through the conserved F or W. The order of the fields is V gene, D gene, J gene, clone size, CDR3 protein, CDR3 DNA. D genes are given only for firm matches. Some rows mark clone size as missing; the rest say once, few, many or name a class of expanded clone.

TRBV29-1	-	TRBJ1-2	many	CSVEDREVPINYGYTF	TGCAGCGTTGAAGATCGAGAAGTCCCGATTAACTATGGCTACACCTTC
TRBV11-1	-	TRBJ2-1	few	CASSSGGAGNEQFF	TGTGCCAGCAGCTCTGGGGGAGCTGGGAATGAGCAGTTCTTC
TRBV7-6	-	TRBJ1-1	few	CASSLGVGLEAFF	TGTGCCAGCAGCTTAGGGGTGGGGCTTGAAGCTTTCTTT
TRBV6-5	-	TRBJ1-4	few	CASSYSIRTANEKLFF	TGTGCCAGCAGTTACTCGATCCGGACAGCCAATGAAAAACTGTTTTTT
TRBV7-2	-	TRBJ1-5	-	CASSLSRDSLSNQPQHF	TGTGCCAGCAGCCTAAGCCGGGACTCCCTTAGCAATCAGCCCCAGCATTTT
TRBV2	TRBD2	TRBJ2-1	once	CASNQGLSGQFF	TGTGCCAGCAATCAGGGACTATCTGGGCAGTTCTTC
TRBV7-8	-	TRBJ2-7	many	CASSLGYGKGSTYEQYF	TGTGCCAGCAGCTTAGGGTACGGGAAGGGATCTACCTACGAGCAGTACTTC
TRBV10-3	-	TRBJ1-1	-	CAIRGVGIGDTEAFF	TGTGCCATCAGGGGCGTGGGGATCGGGGACACTGAAGCTTTCTTT
TRBV10-3	TRBD2	TRBJ2-1	-	CATLGVAGDGSYEQFF	TGTGCCACCTTGGGAGTAGCGGGAGATGGGTCCTACGAGCAGTTCTTC
TRBV7-7	-	TRBJ2-7	-	CASSLASGDEQYF	TGTGCTAGCAGCTTAGCGTCCGGGGACGAGCAGTACTTC
TRBV12-3/TRBV12-4	-	TRBJ1-2	many	CASSYGTMGYTF	TGTGCCAGCAGCTACGGAACTATGGGCTACACCTTC
TRBV6-2/TRBV6-3	TRBD2	TRBJ2-5	-	CASSYGLAGQETQYF	TGTGCCAGCAGTTATGGACTAGCGGGACAAGAGACCCAGTACTTC
TRBV20-1	TRBD2	TRBJ2-7	-	CSARDLAGYSYEQYF	TGCAGTGCTAGAGATTTAGCGGGATACTCCTACGAGCAGTACTTC
TRBV7-9	-	TRBJ2-1	-	CASSLLFLPYNEQFF	TGTGCCAGCAGCTTATTGTTTCTACCTTACAATGAGCAGTTCTTC
TRBV18	-	TRBJ2-3	many	CASSPDRSTDTQYF	TGTGCCAGCTCACCTGACAGAAGCACAGATACGCAGTATTTT
TRBV20-1	TRBD2	TRBJ2-6	-	CSARGLSWTSGSSGANVLTF	TGCAGTGCTAGAGGGCTGTCGTGGACTAGCGGGAGTTCGGGGGCCAACGTCCTGACTTTC
TRBV7-6	-	TRBJ2-1	many	CASSQSTGKLQFF	TGTGCCAGCAGCCAATCTACAGGGAAATTGCAGTTCTTC
TRBV20-1	TRBD1	TRBJ1-6	-	CSGRTGDSYNSPLHF	TGCAGCGGGAGGACAGGGGACTCCTATAATTCACCCCTCCACTTT
TRBV5-1	-	TRBJ1-1	-	CASSSGSGVEAFF	TGCGCCAGCAGCTCCGGCTCAGGGGTTGAAGCTTTCTTT
TRBV12-3/TRBV12-4	TRBD2	TRBJ2-7	many	CASSFTEAGGTVQYF	TGTGCCAGCAGTTTTACTGAAGCGGGAGGGACGGTGCAGTACTTC
TRBV5-1	-	TRBJ2-7	few	CASSISPGTSYEQYF	TGCGCCAGCAGCATATCTCCAGGGACCTCCTACGAGCAGTACTTC
TRBV7-9	TRBD2	TRBJ2-1	-	CASSSLAARGDEQFF	TGTGCCAGCAGTTCCCTAGCGGCTAGAGGCGATGAGCAGTTCTTC
TRBV13	-	TRBJ1-6	few	CASSEWGRNSPLHF	TGTGCCAGCAGCGAGTGGGGAAGGAATTCACCCCTCCACTTT
TRBV11-2	-	TRBJ2-7	-	CAGSSQYEQYF	TGTGCCGGCAGCTCGCAATACGAGCAGTACTTC
TRBV7-9	-	TRBJ1-1	-	CASSLGGVGTEAFF	TGTGCCAGCAGCTTAGGGGGGGTGGGCACTGAAGCTTTCTTT
TRBV27	TRBD1	TRBJ1-1	few	CASNRQGAKTEAFF	TGTGCCAGCAACAGACAGGGGGCAAAGACTGAAGCTTTCTTT
TRBV12-3/TRBV12-4	-	TRBJ2-3	-	CASSWQMPTDTQYF	TGTGCCAGCAGTTGGCAGATGCCCACAGATACGCAGTATTTT
TRBV11-2	-	TRBJ2-2	few	CASSLVFSVAGELFF	TGTGCCAGCAGCTTAGTCTTTTCGGTGGCCGGGGAGCTGTTTTTT
TRBV20-1	-	TRBJ2-5	-	CSAGRTRRGPQETQYF	TGCAGTGCCGGCCGAACCCGTCGGGGGCCCCAAGAGACCCAGTACTTC
TRBV28	TRBD1	TRBJ2-3	many	CASRPDRGPTDTQYF	TGTGCCAGCAGACCGGACAGGGGACCCACAGATACGCAGTATTTT
TRBV5-6	-	TRBJ1-1	-	CASTRRGAGNTEAFF	TGTGCCAGCACCCGACGGGGGGCGGGGAACACTGAAGCTTTCTTT
TRBV6-5	-	TRBJ2-7	-	CASSYSGGRGAYEQYF	TGTGCCAGCAGTTACTCAGGCGGCAGGGGGGCCTACGAGCAGTACTTC
TRBV29-1	-	TRBJ1-1	-	CSVDGQGGWNTEAFF	TGCAGCGTTGACGGACAAGGCGGTTGGAACACTGAAGCTTTCTTT
TRBV7-9	-	TRBJ2-7	many	CASSLARGPLSYEQYF	TGTGCCAGCAGCTTAGCTCGGGGGCCTCTCTCCTACGAGCAGTACTTC
TRBV10-2	-	TRBJ2-3	-	CASSQPSVLSTDTQYF	TGCGCCAGCAGTCAGCCGAGCGTACTTAGCACAGATACGCAGTATTTT
TRBV20-1	-	TRBJ1-1	-	CSARGGPNRAFF	TGCAGTGCTAGAGGGGGTCCTAACCGAGCTTTCTTT
TRBV12-3/TRBV12-4	TRBD1	TRBJ1-5	-	CASSPGQGLGQPQHF	TGTGCCAGCAGTCCGGGACAGGGATTAGGTCAGCCCCAGCATTTT
TRBV28	-	TRBJ1-4	-	CASRRTVNEKLFF	TGTGCCAGCAGACGGACGGTTAATGAAAAACTGTTTTTT
TRBV20-1	-	TRBJ1-2	-	CSADETGGYGYTF	TGCAGTGCTGATGAGACAGGTGGCTATGGCTACACCTTC
TRBV5-1	-	TRBJ2-7	-	CASKEGGPAYEQYF	TGCGCCAGCAAGGAGGGGGGGCCGGCCTACGAGCAGTACTTC
TRBV7-2	TRBD1	TRBJ2-2	-	CASSLGTGVTGELFF	TGTGCCAGCAGCCTAGGGACAGGGGTCACCGGGGAGCTGTTTTTT
TRBV3-1	TRBD2	TRBJ2-1	many	CASSQEGLAGEGEQFF	TGTGCCAGCAGCCAAGAGGGACTAGCGGGGGAAGGGGAGCAGTTCTTC
TRBV15	-	TRBJ2-1	few	CATRSGHFSYNEQFF	TGTGCCACCCGATCAGGGCATTTTTCCTACAATGAGCAGTTCTTC
TRBV29-1	-	TRBJ2-7	many	CSVDFRKETTYEQYF	TGCAGCGTTGACTTCCGGAAAGAGACTACCTACGAGCAGTACTTC
TRBV6-5	TRBD1	TRBJ1-5	many	CASSYQTGIQPQHF	TGTGCCAGCAGTTACCAGACAGGGATACAGCCCCAGCATTTT
TRBV12-3/TRBV12-4	-	TRBJ2-7	many	CASSQGLLEQYF	TGTGCCAGCAGCCAGGGACTCCTGGAGCAGTACTTC
TRBV6-5	-	TRBJ1-1	-	CTSLPGKNTEAFF	TGTACCAGCCTCCCGGGGAAGAACACTGAAGCTTTCTTT
TRBV20-1	-	TRBJ1-1	few	CSARDFAAGDTEAFF	TGCAGTGCTAGAGATTTTGCGGCGGGGGACACTGAAGCTTTCTTT
TRBV20-1	-	TRBJ1-5	-	CSAAARVNQPQHF	TGCAGTGCCGCTGCGAGGGTAAATCAGCCCCAGCATTTT
TRBV20-1	TRBD2	TRBJ2-5	-	CSAEAGVGETQYF	TGCAGTGCTGAAGCGGGGGTAGGGGAGACCCAGTACTTC
TRBV12-3/TRBV12-4	-	TRBJ1-5	many	CASRPPGNSNQPQHF	TGTGCCAGCAGACCCCCGGGGAATAGCAATCAGCCCCAGCATTTT
TRBV5-1	-	TRBJ2-6	few	CASSLDGSGANVLTF	TGCGCCAGCAGCTTGGACGGCTCTGGGGCCAACGTCCTGACTTTC
TRBV28	-	TRBJ1-2	-	CASLATGTGYTF	TGTGCCAGCCTTGCCACAGGGACTGGCTACACCTTC
TRBV10-2	-	TRBJ2-2	-	CASMWGPSSTGELFF	TGCGCCAGCATGTGGGGGCCCAGCAGTACCGGGGAGCTGTTTTTT
TRBV28	-	TRBJ1-6	-	CASSSVQGLGGNSPLHF	TGTGCCAGCAGTTCGGTTCAGGGGCTGGGGGGAAATTCACCCCTCCACTTT
TRBV29-1	TRBD2	TRBJ2-5	-	CSVRSSGEETQYF	TGCAGCGTTCGATCCAGCGGGGAAGAGACCCAGTACTTC
TRBV5-1	TRBD2	TRBJ2-1	few	CASSLGAGGNEQFF	TGCGCCAGCAGCTTGGGAGCGGGAGGCAATGAGCAGTTCTTC
TRBV29-1	-	TRBJ2-3	many	CSVAQREAGDTQYF	TGCAGCGTTGCACAGAGGGAGGCGGGAGATACGCAGTATTTT
TRBV7-9	-	TRBJ2-7	-	CASSNGSSYEQYF	TGTGCCAGCAGCAACGGGAGTAGCTACGAGCAGTACTTC
TRBV5-6	-	TRBJ2-3	many	CASSLVGQGKVTDTQYF	TGTGCCAGCAGCTTGGTAGGGCAGGGGAAAGTCACAGATACGCAGTATTTT